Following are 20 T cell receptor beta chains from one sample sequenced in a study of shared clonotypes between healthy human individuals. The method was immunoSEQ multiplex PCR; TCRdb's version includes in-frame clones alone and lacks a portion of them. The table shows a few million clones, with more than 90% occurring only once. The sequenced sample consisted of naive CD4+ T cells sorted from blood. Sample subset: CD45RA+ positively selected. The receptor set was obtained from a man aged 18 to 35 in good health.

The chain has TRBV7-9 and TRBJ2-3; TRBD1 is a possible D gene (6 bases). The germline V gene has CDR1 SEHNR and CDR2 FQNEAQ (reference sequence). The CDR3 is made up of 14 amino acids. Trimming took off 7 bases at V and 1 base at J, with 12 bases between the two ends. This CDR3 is CASTYAGGTDTQYF. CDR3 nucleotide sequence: TGTGCCAGCACCTACGCAGGGGGCACAGATACGCAGTATTTT. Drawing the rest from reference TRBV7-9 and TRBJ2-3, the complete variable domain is DTGVSQNPRHKITKRGQNVTFRCDPISEHNRLYWYRQTLGQGPEFLTYFQNEAQLEKSRLLSDRFSAERPKGSFSTLEIQRTEQGDSAMYLCASTYAGGTDTQYFGPGTRLTVL.

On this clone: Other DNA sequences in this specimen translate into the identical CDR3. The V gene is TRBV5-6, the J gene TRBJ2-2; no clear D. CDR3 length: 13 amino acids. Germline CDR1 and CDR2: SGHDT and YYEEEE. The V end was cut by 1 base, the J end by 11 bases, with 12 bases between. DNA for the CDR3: TGTGCCAGCAGCTTGCGTCGGACGGGCGAGCTGTTTTTT. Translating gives CASSLRRTGELFF. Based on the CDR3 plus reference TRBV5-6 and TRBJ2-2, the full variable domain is DAGVTQSPTHLIKTRGQQVTLRCSPKSGHDTVSWYQQALGQGPQFIFQYYEEEERQRGNFPDRFSGHQFPNYSSELNVNALLLGDSALYLCASSLRRTGELFFGEGSRLTVL.

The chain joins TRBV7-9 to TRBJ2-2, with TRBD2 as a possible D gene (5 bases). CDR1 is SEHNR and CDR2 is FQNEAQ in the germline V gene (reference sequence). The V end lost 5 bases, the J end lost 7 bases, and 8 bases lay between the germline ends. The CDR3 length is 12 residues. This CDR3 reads CASSRSGGELFF. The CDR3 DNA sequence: TGTGCCAGCAGCCGAAGCGGCGGGGAGCTGTTTTTT.

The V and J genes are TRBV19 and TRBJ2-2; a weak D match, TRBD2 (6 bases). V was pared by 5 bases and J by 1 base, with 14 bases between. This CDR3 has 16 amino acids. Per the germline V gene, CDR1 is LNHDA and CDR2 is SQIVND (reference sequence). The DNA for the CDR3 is TGTGCCAGTAGTTCCCCCGGGAGTCAGAACACCGGGGAGCTGTTTTTT. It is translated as CASSSPGSQNTGELFF.

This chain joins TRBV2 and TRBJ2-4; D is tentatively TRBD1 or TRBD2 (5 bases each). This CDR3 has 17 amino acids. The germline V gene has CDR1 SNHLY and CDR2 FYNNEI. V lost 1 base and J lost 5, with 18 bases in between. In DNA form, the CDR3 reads TGTGCCAGCAGTGAAGGAGGGCAGGGTCCTTTCCAAAACATTCAGTACTTC. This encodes CASSEGGQGPFQNIQYF.

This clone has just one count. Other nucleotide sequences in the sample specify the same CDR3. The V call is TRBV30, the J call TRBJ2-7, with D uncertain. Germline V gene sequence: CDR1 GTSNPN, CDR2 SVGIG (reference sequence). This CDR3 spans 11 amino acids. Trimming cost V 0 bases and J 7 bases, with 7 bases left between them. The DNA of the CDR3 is TGTGCCTGGAGTGTTTTAAGGGAGCAGTACTTC. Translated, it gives CAWSVLREQYF. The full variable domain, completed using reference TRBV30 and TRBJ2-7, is SQTIHQWPATLVQPVGSPLSLECTVEGTSNPNLYWYRQAAGRGLQLLFYSVGIGQISSEVPQNLSASRPQDRQFILSSKKLLLSDSGFYLCAWSVLREQYFGPGTRLTVT.

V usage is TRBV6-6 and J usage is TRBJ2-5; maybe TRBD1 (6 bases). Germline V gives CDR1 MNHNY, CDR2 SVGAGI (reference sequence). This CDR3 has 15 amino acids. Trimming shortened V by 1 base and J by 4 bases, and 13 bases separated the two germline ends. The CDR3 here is CASSYFNREGETQYF. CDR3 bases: TGTGCCAGCAGTTACTTTAACAGGGAAGGAGAGACCCAGTACTTC.

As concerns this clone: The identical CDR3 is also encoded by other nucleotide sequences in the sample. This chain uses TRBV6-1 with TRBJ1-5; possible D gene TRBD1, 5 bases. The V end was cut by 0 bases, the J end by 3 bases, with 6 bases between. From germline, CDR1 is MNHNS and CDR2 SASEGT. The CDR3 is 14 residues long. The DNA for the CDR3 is TGTGCCAGCAGTGAAGCAGGGGTCAATCAGCCCCAGCATTTT. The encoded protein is CASSEAGVNQPQHF.

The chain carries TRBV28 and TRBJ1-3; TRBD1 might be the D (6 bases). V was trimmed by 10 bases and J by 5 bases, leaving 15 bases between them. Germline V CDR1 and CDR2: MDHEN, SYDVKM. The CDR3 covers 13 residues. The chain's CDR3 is CATHGTRRNTIYF. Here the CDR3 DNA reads TGTGCCACCCATGGGACACGCCGAAACACCATATATTTT.

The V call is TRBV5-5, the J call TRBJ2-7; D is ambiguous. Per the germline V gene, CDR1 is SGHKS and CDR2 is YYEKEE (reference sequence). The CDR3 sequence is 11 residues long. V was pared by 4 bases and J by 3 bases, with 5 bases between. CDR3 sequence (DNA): TGTGCCAGCAGCCTCCGCTACGAGCAGTACTTC. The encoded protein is CASSLRYEQYF.

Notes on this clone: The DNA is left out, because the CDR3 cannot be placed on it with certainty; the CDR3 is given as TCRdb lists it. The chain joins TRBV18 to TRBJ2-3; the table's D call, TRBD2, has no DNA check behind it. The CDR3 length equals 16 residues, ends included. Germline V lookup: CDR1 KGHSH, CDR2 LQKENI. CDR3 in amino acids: CASSPLQRGGTDTQYF.

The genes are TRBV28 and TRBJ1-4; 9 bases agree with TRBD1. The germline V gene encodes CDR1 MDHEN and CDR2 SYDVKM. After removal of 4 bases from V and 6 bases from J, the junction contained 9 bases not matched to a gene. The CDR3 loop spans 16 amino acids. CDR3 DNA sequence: TGTGCCAGCAGTTCAGGACCCGGGACAGGGTATGAAAAACTGTTTTTT. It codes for CASSSGPGTGYEKLFF. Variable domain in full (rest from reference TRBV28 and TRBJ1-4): DVKVTQSSRYLVKRTGEKVFLECVQDMDHENMFWYRQDPGLGLRLIYFSYDVKMKEKGDIPEGYSVSREKKERFSLILESASTNQTSMYLCASSSGPGTGYEKLFFGSGTQLSVL.

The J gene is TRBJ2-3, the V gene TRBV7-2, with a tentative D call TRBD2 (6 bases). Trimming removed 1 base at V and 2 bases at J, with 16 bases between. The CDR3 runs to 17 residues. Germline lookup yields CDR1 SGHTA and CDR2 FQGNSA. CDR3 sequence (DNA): TGTGCCAGCAGCTTAGTACGCTGGCGGGAAGACACAGATACGCAGTATTTT. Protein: CASSLVRWREDTDTQYF.

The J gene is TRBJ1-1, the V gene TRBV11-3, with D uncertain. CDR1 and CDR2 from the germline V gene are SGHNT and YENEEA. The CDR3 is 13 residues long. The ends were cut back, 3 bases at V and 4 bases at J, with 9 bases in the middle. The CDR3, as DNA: TGTGCCAGCAGCTTGGAGGAGAGCACTGAAGCTTTCTTT. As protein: CASSLEESTEAFF.

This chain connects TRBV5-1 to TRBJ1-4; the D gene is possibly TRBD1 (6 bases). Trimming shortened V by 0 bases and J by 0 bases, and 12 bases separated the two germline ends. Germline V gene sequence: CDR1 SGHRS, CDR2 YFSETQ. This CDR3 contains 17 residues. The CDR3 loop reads CASSLGRGQSTNEKLFF. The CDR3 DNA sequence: TGCGCCAGCAGCTTGGGCAGGGGACAATCAACTAATGAAAAACTGTTTTTT.

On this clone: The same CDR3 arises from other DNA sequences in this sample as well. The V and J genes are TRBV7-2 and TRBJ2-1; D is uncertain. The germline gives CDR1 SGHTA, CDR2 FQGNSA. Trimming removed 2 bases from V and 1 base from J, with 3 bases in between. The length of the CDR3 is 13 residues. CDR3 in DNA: TGTGCCAGCAGCTTAACGTCCTACAATGAGCAGTTCTTC. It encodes CASSLTSYNEQFF.

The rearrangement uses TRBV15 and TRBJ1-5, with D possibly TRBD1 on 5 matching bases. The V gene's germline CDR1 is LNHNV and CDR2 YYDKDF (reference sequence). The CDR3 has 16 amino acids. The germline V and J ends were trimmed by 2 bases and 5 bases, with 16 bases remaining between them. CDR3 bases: TGTGCCACCAGCAGACCGCAGGGAGGTGGCTATCAGCCCCAGCATTTT. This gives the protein CATSRPQGGGYQPQHF.

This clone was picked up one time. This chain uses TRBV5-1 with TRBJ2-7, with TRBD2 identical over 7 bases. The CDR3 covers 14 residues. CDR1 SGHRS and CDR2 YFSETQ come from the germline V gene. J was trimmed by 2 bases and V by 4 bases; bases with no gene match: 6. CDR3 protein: CASSVLAATYEQYF. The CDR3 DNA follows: TGCGCCAGCAGCGTCCTAGCGGCGACCTACGAGCAGTACTTC.

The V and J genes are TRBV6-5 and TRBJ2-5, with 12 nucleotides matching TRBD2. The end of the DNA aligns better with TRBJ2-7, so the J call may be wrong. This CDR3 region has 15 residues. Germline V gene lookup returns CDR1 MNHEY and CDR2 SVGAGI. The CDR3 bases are TGTGCCAGCAGGGACCTAGCGGGAGGGCCCTACGAGCAGTACTTC. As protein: CASRDLAGGPYEQYF.

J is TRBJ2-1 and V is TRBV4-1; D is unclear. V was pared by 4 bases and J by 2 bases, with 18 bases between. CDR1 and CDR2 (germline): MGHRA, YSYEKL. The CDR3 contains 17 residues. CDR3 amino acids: CASSPVVVVPAYNEQFF. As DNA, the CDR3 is TGCGCCAGCAGCCCGGTTGTGGTAGTTCCGGCCTACAATGAGCAGTTCTTC.